Here is one T cell receptor beta chain with its context. Its antigen remains unidentified. It has no much larger one-base neighbor in the sample; base qualities were not kept. The sample contains more than one DNA sequence encoding this CDR3. Using the deep immunoSEQ assay, multiplex PCR amplified TCR CDR3 regions from genomic DNA. Extracted genomic DNA from each cell subset was spread evenly across all wells of several immunoSEQ 96-well plates, with each plate serving as a replicate. Each replicate PCR for sorted subsets received around 200 ng genomic DNA, equal to roughly 30,000 T cell genomes. Purified libraries were quantified with a Qubit 3.0 fluorometer, sized on a Bioanalyzer 2100, and re-quantified with the KAPA Library Quantification kit. A separate single-read 150-cycle Illumina NextSeq 550 flow cell was used to sequence each immunoSEQ 96-well plate. On the authors' methods: Because only junctional sequences without quality scores were contained in the immunoSEQ output, filtering matching that applied to full-length reads could not be performed. Sequences were annotated with PyIR, a Python wrapper for IgBLAST v1.9, and V/J genes and CDR3 were assigned using IMGT germline references. Reads were filtered out if the reads had weak V/J assignments (E-value above 1e-6), no CDR3, stop codons, out-of-frame junctions, or ambiguous translated residues. V3J clonotypes were defined as sequences sharing the same inferred V gene, J gene, and CDR3 amino acid sequence. Percentage overlap between repertoires was computed as shared unique clonotypes divided by the size of the smaller repertoire. Three approaches were used to assess repertoire richness: RTK rarefaction, the Chao1 estimator, and Recon v2.1 estimates of unobserved clonotypes. For all TCRbeta clonotypes obtained by the gDNA method from a few donors, generation probabilities were computed with OLGA. The table was pulled from immuneACCESS by TCRdb, which kept in-frame rearrangements only. Such tables lose some clones; where checked, under half of the loss comes from unresolved V genes, and the rest has no known cause. V and J calls and clone size are as listed in that table; D and trimming were resolved from the DNA. This sample is represented by 1,500,000 or so clones; 97% to 99% of them were singletons. The ten top clones hold over 0.3% of the sample.

The donors were healthy, HIV-negative adults who had no recently reported acute infections or vaccinations. Every donor was a Caucasian adult residing in Nashville, Tennessee, USA. Magnetic negative selection was used to enrich CD4+ T cells, after which naive cells were positively selected on CD45RA and the negative fraction became the memory subset. Blood was collected by leukapheresis, and PBMCs were isolated by Ficoll-Histopaque density gradient centrifugation and then cryopreserved in liquid nitrogen vapor phase. Analytical flow cytometry was used to check the purity and quantity of every magnetically sorted T cell population. Genomic DNA was isolated from every sorted fraction and measured by UV absorbance on a Nanodrop 2000c. The CDR3 starts with the cysteine, ends with the phenylalanine, and has 14 residues. The DNA shown is the 42-base CDR3, in frame from base 1. V drops 4 bases and J drops 0 bases, leaving 9 bases in between. CDR1 SEHNR and CDR2 FQNEAQ were looked up in the germline V gene (reference sequence).

These data are taken from a study of shared clonotypes between healthy human individuals (dated by TCRdb to the early 2020s). Regarding the complete study: The cohort included three men and a couple of women between 18 and 49 years of age. Per donor, three plates each were used for CD4 naive and CD4 memory, two for CD8 naive, and one for CD8 memory. The study deeply sequenced blood TCR repertoires of several healthy adults to estimate repertoire size and the extent of clonotype sharing between individuals. To increase sequencing depth and limit assay-specific biases, TCR repertoire library preparation and sequencing were carried out by different laboratories using diverse techniques. Leukapheresis yielded between about 0.94 and 9.5 billion PBMCs per donor.

Findings and caveats that apply to the study as a whole: Estimated clonotype richness was generally larger for naive than for memory subsets. Sharing across a handful of donors was observed for about 5% of naive CD4, around 3.5% of naive CD8, over 2% of memory CD4, and roughly 0.4% of memory CD8 clonotypes. Based on pairwise subsampling, the degree of clonotype sharing among donors was expected to be affected by sequencing depth. Because the study included only a small number of donors, the genetic and exposure-history diversity represented was limited. Rarefaction of sorted-subset datasets indicated incomplete sequencing despite the large sequencing depth. Compared with non-shared clonotypes, the clonotypes found in all four sorted-subset donors had higher generation probabilities. Sampling was limited to blood, and TCR repertoires in tissue likely differ from TCR repertoires in blood.

The sequenced material came from naive CD4+ T cells sorted from blood. This specimen's cell subset or site label, per the study, means: CD45RA+ positively selected. The sequence joins TRBV7-9 to TRBJ2-5; a confident D gene designation cannot be given. The sequence was collected from a man aged 30-40 years in good health. The nucleotide sequence is given as TGTGCCAGCAGCTCTGGAGTATACCAAGAGACCCAGTACTTC. Its amino acids are CASSSGVYQETQYF. Reference TRBV7-9 and TRBJ2-5 genes cover what lies past the CDR3, so the full variable domain is DTGVSQNPRHKITKRGQNVTFRCDPISEHNRLYWYRQTLGQGPEFLTYFQNEAQLEKSRLLSDRFSAERPKGSFSTLEIQRTEQGDSAMYLCASSSGVYQETQYFGPGTRLLVL.